The subject of this entry is one T cell receptor (beta chain). The CDR3 runs 13 residues. J lost 7 bases, V lost 3 bases, and 6 bases had no gene match. CDR1 is DFQATT and CDR2 is SNEGSKA in the germline V gene (reference sequence). This sample is drawn from a study of identical twins. TCRdb re-derived calls from the 5' RACE reads in MiXCR, one entry per CDR3 protein. This sample has some 300,000 distinct CDR3 sequences, with around an eighth found just once. This sample was also put to use in a study of yellow fever vaccine responses in identical twins. Per that paper: Convergence reportedly seemed to mark part of the twins' vaccine T cell response, with personalization marking the rest.

The sample consisted of CD8+ T cells sorted from blood. The source is a woman under 30 in good health. This sequence joins TRBV20-1 and TRBJ2-1; 7 bases are a match to TRBD2. CDR3 bases: TGCAGTGCTAGCGGGGGGAGTAAAAATGAGCAGTTCTTC. Protein product: CSASGGSKNEQFF.